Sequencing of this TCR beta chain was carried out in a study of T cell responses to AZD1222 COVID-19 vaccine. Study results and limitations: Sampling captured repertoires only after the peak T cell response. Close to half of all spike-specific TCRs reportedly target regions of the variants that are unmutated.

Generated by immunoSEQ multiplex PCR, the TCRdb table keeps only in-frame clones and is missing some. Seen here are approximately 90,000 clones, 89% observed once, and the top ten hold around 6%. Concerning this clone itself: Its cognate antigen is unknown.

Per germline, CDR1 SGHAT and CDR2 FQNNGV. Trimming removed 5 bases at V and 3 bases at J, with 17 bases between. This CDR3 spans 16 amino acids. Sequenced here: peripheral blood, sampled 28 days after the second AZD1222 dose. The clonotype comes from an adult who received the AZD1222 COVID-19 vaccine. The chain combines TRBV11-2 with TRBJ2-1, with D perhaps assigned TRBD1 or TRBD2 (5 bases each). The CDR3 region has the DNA TGTGCCAGCAGCCCGAGGGACGGCCCCCACTACAATGAGCAGTTCTTC. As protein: CASSPRDGPHYNEQFF.